This T cell receptor beta chain comes out of a study of T cells in Graves' hyperthyroidism and ophthalmopathy. Study overall: Peripheral blood draws took place at initial diagnosis, ahead of any treatment.

Amplified TCR beta CDR3 regions derived from RNA transcripts. HTBI primers were used for first-round RT-PCR of the TCR CDR3. TCRdb ran MiXCR on the multiplex PCR reads and lists one entry per CDR3 protein. This table holds some 50,000 distinct CDR3 sequences, roughly 50% found once. As for this clonotype: Its antigen remains unknown. It may be a read error: a sequence one base away is much more abundant.

Patients affected by ophthalmopathy presented a Clinical Activity Score of at least 3, a NOSPECS grade of at least 4, and disease duration below 3 months. Study results and limitations: Before onset, by a median of around six months, the model predicted ophthalmopathy.

Germline V gives CDR1 SGHTA, CDR2 FQGTGA. The CDR3 extends over 14 amino acids. V was shortened by 5 bases and J by 7 bases, with 17 bases between the two germline ends. The sequencing input was blood. This sequence joins TRBV7-3 and TRBJ2-5, with D possibly TRBD1 on 6 matching bases. The source is a woman aged 50 to 60 with Graves' ophthalmopathy. The DNA for the CDR3 is TGTGCCAGCAGCCCCCCCGGACAGAAAGGGACCCAGTACTTC. It translates to CASSPPGQKGTQYF.